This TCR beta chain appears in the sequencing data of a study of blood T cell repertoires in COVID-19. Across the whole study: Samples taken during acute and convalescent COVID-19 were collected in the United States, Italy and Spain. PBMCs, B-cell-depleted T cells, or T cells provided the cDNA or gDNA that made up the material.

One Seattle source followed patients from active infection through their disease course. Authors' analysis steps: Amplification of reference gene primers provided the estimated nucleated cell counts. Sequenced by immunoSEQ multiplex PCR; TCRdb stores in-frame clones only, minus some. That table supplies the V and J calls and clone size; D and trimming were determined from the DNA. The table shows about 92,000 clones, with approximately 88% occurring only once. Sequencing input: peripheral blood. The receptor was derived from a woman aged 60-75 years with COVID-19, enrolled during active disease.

The CDR3, as DNA: TGTGCCAGCAGCTCCGGGATTTCGGAGGAAAAACTGTTTTTT. Translating it yields CASSSGISEEKLFF. This chain uses TRBV5-5 with TRBJ1-4; D not resolved. CDR1 and CDR2 (germline): SGHKS, YYEKEE (reference sequence). V gave up 3 bases and J gave up 8 bases, with 14 bases separating them. This CDR3 is built from 14 residues.